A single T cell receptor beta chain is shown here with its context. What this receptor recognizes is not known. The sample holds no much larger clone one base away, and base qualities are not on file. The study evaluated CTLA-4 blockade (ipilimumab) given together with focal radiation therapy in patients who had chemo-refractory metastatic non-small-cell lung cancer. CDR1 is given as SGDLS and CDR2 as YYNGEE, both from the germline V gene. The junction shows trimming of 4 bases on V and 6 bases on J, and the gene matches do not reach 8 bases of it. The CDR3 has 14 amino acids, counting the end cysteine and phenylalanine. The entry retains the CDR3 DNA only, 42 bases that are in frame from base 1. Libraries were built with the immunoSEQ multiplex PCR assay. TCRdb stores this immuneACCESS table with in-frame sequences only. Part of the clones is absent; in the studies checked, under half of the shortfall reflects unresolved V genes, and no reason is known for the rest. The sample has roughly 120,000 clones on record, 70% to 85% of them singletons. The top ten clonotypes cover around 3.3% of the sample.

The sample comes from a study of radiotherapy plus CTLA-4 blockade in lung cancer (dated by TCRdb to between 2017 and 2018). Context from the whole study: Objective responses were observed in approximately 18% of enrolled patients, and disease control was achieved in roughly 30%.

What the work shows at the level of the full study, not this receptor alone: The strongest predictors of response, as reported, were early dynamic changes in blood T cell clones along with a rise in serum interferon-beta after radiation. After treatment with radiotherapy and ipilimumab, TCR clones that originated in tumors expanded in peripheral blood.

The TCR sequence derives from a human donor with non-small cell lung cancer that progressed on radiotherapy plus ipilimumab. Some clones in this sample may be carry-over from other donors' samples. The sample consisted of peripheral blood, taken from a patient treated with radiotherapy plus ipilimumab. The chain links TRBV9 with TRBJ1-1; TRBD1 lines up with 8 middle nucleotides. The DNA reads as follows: TGTGCCAGCAGCACAATGACAGGGGTCCCTGAAGCTTTCTTT. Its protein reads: CASSTMTGVPEAFF.